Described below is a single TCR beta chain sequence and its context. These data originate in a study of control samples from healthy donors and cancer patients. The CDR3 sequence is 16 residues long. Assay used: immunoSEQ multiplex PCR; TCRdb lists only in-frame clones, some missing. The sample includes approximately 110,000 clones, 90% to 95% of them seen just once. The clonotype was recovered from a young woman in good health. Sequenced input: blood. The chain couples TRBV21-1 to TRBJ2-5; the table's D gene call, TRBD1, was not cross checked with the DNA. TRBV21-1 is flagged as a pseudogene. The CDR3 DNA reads TGTGCCAGCAGCAAGAGCGGACAGGGGGCGAAGGAGACCCAGTACTTC. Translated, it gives CASSKSGQGAKETQYF.